This TCR beta chain originates from a study of post-analysis software for immune sequencing data. General study results and limits: Patients carried several TRBV segments more frequently than controls did, and TRBV5-6, TRBV5-1 and TRBV20-1 were among them.

Tagging with unique molecular identifiers was a feature of the TCR beta cDNA libraries. TCRdb reanalysed the PCR reads using MiXCR and keeps one entry per CDR3 protein. The sample comprises roughly 400,000 distinct CDR3 sequences, 39% of which are singletons, and around 8% rests with the top ten. This clonotype was seen many times. Its antigen is not identified. Germline values: CDR1 LNHNV, CDR2 YYDKDF (reference sequence). The CDR3 has 13 amino acids. Trimming removed 5 bases at V and 2 bases at J, with 10 bases between. The receptor was derived from a girl aged 2-10 years with multiple sclerosis. Material for sequencing was blood. The rearrangement links TRBV15 to TRBJ2-7, with D maybe TRBD1 (5 bases). CDR3 sequence (DNA): TGTGCCACCAGCGGGGCAGAAACCTACGAGCAGTACTTC. Residues: CATSGAETYEQYF.